Below, 19 T cell receptor beta chains from the same sample are listed, as sequenced in a study of cytomegalovirus exposure and HLA in healthy donors. A multiplex PCR was run with 60 Vbeta primers and 13 Jbeta primers. Libraries were prepared by immunoSEQ multiplex PCR; TCRdb keeps only in-frame clonotypes and omits some of them. The sample lists 95,000 to 150,000 clones; 77% were seen once. The sample comprised PBMCs. These receptors came from a man younger than 35 in good health and CMV-seropositive.

V and J are TRBV2 and TRBJ2-5; D is ambiguous. In germline, CDR1 is SNHLY, CDR2 FYNNEI. Between the trimmed V and J ends, which lost 7 bases and 5 bases, there was a span of 11 bases. This CDR3 has 12 residues. The CDR3 is CASKFAVETQYF. DNA for the CDR3: TGTGCCAGCAAATTCGCAGTTGAGACCCAGTACTTC.

The count of this clone is one. This chain links TRBV5-1 with TRBJ2-2; 14 bases fit TRBD2. The germline CDR1 and CDR2 sequences are SGHRS and YFSETQ. CDR3 length: 16 amino acids. The trim removed 10 bases at V and 3 bases at J, leaving 8 bases unmatched. The CDR3 DNA reads TGCGCCTCCGAGGGACTAGCGGGAGACGACACCGGGGAGCTGTTTTTT. Translating gives CASEGLAGDDTGELFF.

The gene calls are TRBV11-3 and TRBJ2-5; no definite D call. V was clipped by 0 bases and J by 6 bases, with 8 bases between them. Looked up from germline, CDR1 is SGHNT and CDR2 is YENEEA. CDR3 size: 13 residues. CDR3 sequence (DNA): TGTGCCAGCAGCTTAGACCCTCTACAGACCCAGTACTTC. This encodes CASSLDPLQTQYF.

The genes are TRBV7-3 and TRBJ2-1; 7 bases are shared with TRBD1. In germline, CDR1 is SGHTA, CDR2 FQGTGA. Trimming at V came to 5 bases and at J to 11 bases, leaving 12 bases not matched to a gene. This CDR3 contains 14 residues. The CDR3 sequence is CASSQQTGQPKQFF. In nucleotides, the CDR3 is TGTGCCAGCAGCCAACAAACGGGACAGCCCAAGCAGTTCTTC.

The genes are TRBV15 and TRBJ1-5; D is possibly TRBD1 (6 bases). CDR3 length: 16 amino acids. Trimming stripped 4 bases from V and 6 bases from J, with 19 bases between. Per germline, CDR1 LNHNV and CDR2 YYDKDF (reference sequence). CDR3 loop: CATSTLGRGAAQPQHF. The CDR3 DNA follows: TGTGCCACCAGCACCTTGGGGCGGGGGGCAGCTCAGCCCCAGCATTTT.

The chain joins TRBV5-6 to TRBJ2-7; maybe TRBD1 (5 bases). The CDR3 covers 13 residues. Germline CDR1 and CDR2: SGHDT and YYEEEE. The V end lost 4 bases, the J end lost 1 base, and 9 bases lay between the germline ends. For the CDR3, the DNA is TGTGCCAGCAGCCAGACAGTTTCCTACGAGCAGTACTTC. Encoded protein: CASSQTVSYEQYF.

CDR3 in amino acids: CASSPAGGGVYTF. The DNA for the CDR3 is TGCGCCAGCAGCCCGGCAGGGGGTGGTGTCTACACCTTC. The rearrangement joins TRBV5-1 to TRBJ1-2; 7 bases are shared with TRBD1. CDR1 and CDR2 (germline): SGHRS, YFSETQ. This CDR3 contains 13 residues. V lost 4 bases, J lost 10 bases, and 10 bases stayed unmatched.

The rearrangement joins TRBV2 to TRBJ2-5; 11 nucleotides line up with TRBD2. The better agreement between TRBJ2-7 and the DNA end casts doubt on the J call. Per the germline V gene, CDR1 is SNHLY and CDR2 is FYNNEI. This CDR3 has 15 amino acids. This CDR3 is CASSAGTSGPYEQYF. The CDR3 DNA is TGTGCCAGCAGTGCGGGGACTAGCGGCCCCTACGAGCAGTACTTC.

The rearrangement joins TRBV25-1 to TRBJ2-1; D might be TRBD1 (6 bases). The CDR3 length is 14 residues. V lost 7 bases, J lost 6 bases, and 16 bases lay in between. Germline V gene sequence: CDR1 MGHDK, CDR2 SYGVNS. The DNA for the CDR3 is TGTGCCAGCACCGGAGGCAGGGGCCTCAATGAGCAGTTCTTC. Its translation is CASTGGRGLNEQFF.

The chain combines TRBV11-2 with TRBJ1-2; TRBD1 aligns across 8 bases. Losses at the gene ends were 5 bases for V and 1 base for J; bases not matched to a gene: 9. Germline V gene data show CDR1 as SGHAT and CDR2 as FQNNGV. The CDR3 runs to 16 residues. CDR3 DNA: TGTGCCAGCAGCCCCCTTACAGGGGGTAATAACTATGGCTACACCTTC. Its translation: CASSPLTGGNNYGYTF.

This sequence joins TRBV5-1 and TRBJ1-1; TRBD1 agrees at 8 bases. The CDR3 runs 16 residues. With 4 bases clipped from V and 2 bases from J, the junction kept 10 bases outside the gene matches. The germline V gene encodes CDR1 SGHRS and CDR2 YFSETQ. CDR3 region: CASSRTGNGPNTEAFF. The CDR3 nucleotides read TGCGCCAGCAGCCGGACAGGGAATGGACCTAACACTGAAGCTTTCTTT.

As for this clone: A junction end diverges from the germline sequence, so it may reflect a read error. The chain has TRBV7-9 and TRBJ1-2, with unresolved D. Germline lookup yields CDR1 SEHNR and CDR2 FQNEAQ (reference sequence). The CDR3 consists of 13 residues. This CDR3 reads CSSSLGINYGYTF. The CDR3 region has the DNA TGTTCCAGCAGCCTCGGGATTAACTATGGCTACACCTTC.

This chain connects TRBV5-5 to TRBJ2-7; 7 bases are shared with TRBD2. The J segment lost 2 bases and the V segment lost 1 base, leaving 6 bases of the junction unmatched. From germline, CDR1 is SGHKS and CDR2 YYEKEE (reference sequence). The CDR3 spans 15 residues. The CDR3 loop is CASSLRLGGTYEQYF. CDR3 nucleotide sequence: TGTGCCAGCAGCTTGAGGCTGGGGGGGACCTACGAGCAGTACTTC.

This clone was seen a few times. The chain is built from TRBV5-6 and TRBJ2-1; D not certain. The V end was cut by 0 bases, the J end by 6 bases, with 4 bases between. CDR1 and CDR2 (germline): SGHDT, YYEEEE. The CDR3 totals 12 residues. The CDR3 loop reads CASSLGSNEQFF. Here the CDR3 DNA reads TGTGCCAGCAGCTTGGGTAGCAATGAGCAGTTCTTC.

This clone was detected a few times. At one boundary the junction diverges from the germline segment, which might be a read error. The rearrangement uses TRBV7-3 and TRBJ2-6, with TRBD2 matching 8 bases. CDR3 length equals 18 residues. The germline V gene encodes CDR1 SGHTA and CDR2 FQGTGA. The CDR3 is CASSLTLAGSSGANGLTF. The CDR3 nucleotides read TGTGCCAGCAGCTTAACGCTAGCGGGCAGCTCTGGGGCCAACGGCCTGACTTTC.

V and J are TRBV30 and TRBJ1-1, with 7 bases identical to TRBD1. Looked up from germline, CDR1 is GTSNPN and CDR2 is SVGIG (reference sequence). V was pared by 6 bases and J by 4 bases, with 8 bases of the junction left unmatched. The CDR3 totals 13 residues. CDR3 loop: CACQGEWVTEAFF. Written as DNA, the CDR3 is TGTGCCTGCCAGGGGGAATGGGTCACTGAAGCTTTCTTT.

In its sample, this clone was seen a few times. The V call is TRBV7-8, the J call TRBJ2-7, with 9 bases that match TRBD1. There are 17 residues in the CDR3. Germline CDR1 and CDR2: SGHVS and FQNEAQ. V was clipped by 4 bases and J by 2 bases; unmatched bases: 12. DNA for the CDR3: TGTGCCAGCAGCTCGTCTTCTCCGGGACAGGGACCCTACGAGCAGTACTTC. This encodes CASSSSSPGQGPYEQYF.

V gene TRBV25-1 combines with J gene TRBJ2-5; 7 bases fit TRBD1. The J call is in doubt because the DNA end fits TRBJ2-7 better. The CDR3 is made up of 13 amino acids. From germline, CDR1 is MGHDK and CDR2 SYGVNS. The CDR3 loop reads CASSVTGSYEQYF. CDR3 bases: TGTGCCAGCAGTGTGACAGGGAGCTACGAGCAGTACTTC.

The chain links TRBV27 to TRBJ1-1; 8 bases line up with TRBD1. Germline V CDR1 and CDR2: MNHEY, SMNVEV (reference sequence). The V gene end was trimmed by 5 bases and the J gene end by 7 bases; junction bases not matched to a gene: 9. CDR3 length: 14 residues. In nucleotides, the CDR3 is TGTGCCAGCAGTGGATTTAGGGACAGGATTGAAGCTTTCTTT. Its protein product is CASSGFRDRIEAFF.